These 22 T cell receptor beta chains originate from one sample sequenced in a study of T cell responses to AZD1222 COVID-19 vaccine. The table came from immunoSEQ multiplex PCR; TCRdb's copy has only in-frame clones and leaves some out. This table has 92,000 or so clones, about 91% appearing once. Sequenced material: peripheral blood, taken 28 days after the second AZD1222 dose. All receptors come from an adult who received the AZD1222 COVID-19 vaccine.

The chain is built from TRBV2 and TRBJ2-7; 7 positions match TRBD1. The J segment lost 1 base and the V segment lost 3 bases, leaving 3 bases of the junction unmatched. Germline assignment: CDR1 SNHLY and CDR2 FYNNEI. The CDR3 sequence is 14 residues long. The CDR3 loop is CASSEGQSSYEQYF. The CDR3 DNA reads TGTGCCAGCAGTGAGGGACAGTCATCCTACGAGCAGTACTTC.

V usage is TRBV11-1 and J usage is TRBJ2-5; D gene unclear. The CDR3 contains 13 residues. The germline V gene has CDR1 SGHAT and CDR2 FQDESV (reference sequence). The V gene lost 2 bases and the J gene lost 3 bases, with 7 bases spanning the gap. CDR3 protein: CASSLPEEETQYF. DNA of the CDR3: TGTGCCAGCAGCTTACCCGAGGAAGAGACCCAGTACTTC.

This chain uses TRBV2 with TRBJ2-7; no clear D. The CDR3 is 16 amino acids. Germline V gene data show CDR1 as SNHLY and CDR2 as FYNNEI. V gave up 3 bases and J gave up 0 bases, with 15 bases separating them. The CDR3 DNA reads TGTGCCAGCAGTGATGGCCCGCGGCGATACTCCTACGAGCAGTACTTC. Translation: CASSDGPRRYSYEQYF.

The chain has TRBV13 and TRBJ1-4; D gene uncertain. The germline gives CDR1 PRHDT, CDR2 FYEKMQ (reference sequence). V lost 6 bases, J lost 4 bases, and 12 bases lay in between. The CDR3 consists of 14 residues. The CDR3: CASRMTGSNEKLFF. For the CDR3, the DNA is TGTGCCAGCAGGATGACGGGCAGTAATGAAAAACTGTTTTTT.

The chain is built from TRBV2 and TRBJ1-6, with no clear D. The germline V gene has CDR1 SNHLY and CDR2 FYNNEI. The CDR3 is 16 amino acids. Deletions cut 4 bases from V and 0 bases from J, with 10 bases between. The CDR3 sequence: CASSVGLSSYNSPLHF. The DNA of the CDR3 is TGTGCCAGCAGTGTAGGGCTAAGCTCCTATAATTCACCCCTCCACTTT.

This sequence joins TRBV19 and TRBJ1-2, with D tentatively TRBD1 (5 bases). CDR3 length equals 16 residues. Looked up from germline, CDR1 is LNHDA and CDR2 is SQIVND (reference sequence). Deletions cut 5 bases from V and 8 bases from J, with 24 bases between. The CDR3: CASSEGMGPPIEGYTF. CDR3 bases: TGTGCCAGTAGTGAAGGAATGGGACCCCCGATAGAAGGCTACACCTTC.

The chain couples TRBV25-1 to TRBJ1-2, with a possible D match to TRBD1 (5 bases). The CDR3 covers 12 residues. Trimming pared 4 bases from V and 7 bases from J, leaving 10 bases between. Germline CDR1 is MGHDK and CDR2 is SYGVNS. CDR3 bases: TGTGCCAGCAGTGGTGGGGCGCGTGGCTACACCTTC. The encoded protein is CASSGGARGYTF.

The chain links TRBV6-5 to TRBJ1-1, with D unresolved. Per the germline V gene, CDR1 is MNHEY and CDR2 is SVGAGI. CDR3 length equals 13 residues. The V end was cut by 6 bases, the J end by 1 base, with 9 bases between. This chain's CDR3 is CASRVQSNTEAFF. DNA for the CDR3: TGTGCCAGCAGGGTGCAATCGAACACTGAAGCTTTCTTT.

The chain has TRBV18 and TRBJ2-1; no clear D gene. V was pared by 2 bases and J by 5 bases, with 13 bases between. The germline CDR1 and CDR2 sequences are KGHSH and LQKENI. The CDR3 loop spans 15 amino acids. The CDR3 region has the DNA TGTGCCAGCTCACCAGTTGAAGGAACCCACAATGAGCAGTTCTTC. It encodes CASSPVEGTHNEQFF.

The V gene is TRBV7-9, the J gene TRBJ1-2; 11 positions agree with TRBD1. Germline assignment: CDR1 SEHNR and CDR2 FQNEAQ (reference sequence). V lost 4 bases to trimming and J lost 7 bases; unmatched junction nucleotides: 8. The CDR3 covers 15 residues. The CDR3 DNA sequence: TGTGCCAGCAGCTCCAGGACAGGGGGCGCGTTTGGCTACACCTTC. It codes for CASSSRTGGAFGYTF.

The chain links TRBV4-3 to TRBJ1-1, with D hard to call. The CDR3 is made up of 13 amino acids. Trimming left V 1 base short and J 8 bases short, with 11 bases between. Germline V CDR1 and CDR2: LGHNA, YSLEER. The CDR3 DNA reads TGCGCCAGCAGCCAAGCACCCGGAAGAGAAGCTTTCTTT. As protein: CASSQAPGREAFF.

CDR3 region: CASSIGQRGREETQYF. CDR3 sequence (DNA): TGTGCCAGTAGTATAGGACAGCGGGGACGAGAGGAGACCCAGTACTTC. This sequence joins TRBV19 and TRBJ2-5; 7 bases align to TRBD2. This CDR3 has 16 residues. Germline V gene lookup returns CDR1 LNHDA and CDR2 SQIVND (reference sequence). J was trimmed by 5 bases and V by 1 base; bases with no gene match: 10.

The chain couples TRBV30 to TRBJ1-3; D not certain. The V gene's germline CDR1 is GTSNPN and CDR2 SVGIG (reference sequence). The CDR3 contains 15 residues. Trimming cost V 2 bases and J 2 bases, with 13 bases left between them. DNA for the CDR3: TGTGCCTGGAGTCATTCCGCGGGGACTGGAAACACCATATATTTT. It yields the protein CAWSHSAGTGNTIYF. The complete variable domain, with remaining parts taken from reference TRBV30 and TRBJ1-3, reads SQTIHQWPATLVQPVGSPLSLECTVEGTSNPNLYWYRQAAGRGLQLLFYSVGIGQISSEVPQNLSASRPQDRQFILSSKKLLLSDSGFYLCAWSHSAGTGNTIYFGEGSWLTVV.

The rearrangement joins TRBV24-1 to TRBJ1-5; 7 bases align to TRBD1. Unmatched junction bases numbered 1, after V lost 4 bases and J lost 2 bases. Per germline, CDR1 KGHDR and CDR2 SFDVKD. This CDR3 is built from 14 residues. CDR3 residues: CATSDGTGNQPQHF. The CDR3 DNA reads as TGTGCCACCAGTGACGGGACAGGCAATCAGCCCCAGCATTTT.

The chain links TRBV10-3 to TRBJ2-5; D not resolved. The CDR3 extends over 11 amino acids. The germline V gene has CDR1 ENHRY and CDR2 SYGVKD. Trimming removed 9 bases at V and 3 bases at J, with 8 bases between. CDR3 sequence: CAMSSEETQYF. As DNA, the CDR3 is TGTGCCATGTCCTCTGAAGAGACCCAGTACTTC.

The rearrangement joins TRBV7-9 to TRBJ1-1; D perhaps matches TRBD1 (6 bases). V lost 0 bases, J lost 1 base, and 9 bases lay in between. The germline V gene has CDR1 SEHNR and CDR2 FQNEAQ (reference sequence). The CDR3 sequence is 15 residues long. CDR3 coding DNA: TGTGCCAGCAGCTTAGCCGGACAGACGAACACTGAAGCTTTCTTT. This codes for CASSLAGQTNTEAFF. The entire variable domain, with the rest obtained from reference TRBV7-9 and TRBJ1-1, is as follows: DTGVSQNPRHKITKRGQNVTFRCDPISEHNRLYWYRQTLGQGPEFLTYFQNEAQLEKSRLLSDRFSAERPKGSFSTLEIQRTEQGDSAMYLCASSLAGQTNTEAFFGQGTRLTVV.

The chain is built from TRBV7-9 and TRBJ1-4, with 10 bases identical to TRBD1. Germline CDR1 is SEHNR and CDR2 is FQNEAQ (reference sequence). This CDR3 is built from 18 residues. Unmatched junction bases numbered 11, after V lost 5 bases and J lost 2 bases. CDR3 protein: CASSQGGGQGMTNEKLFF. DNA of the CDR3: TGTGCCAGCAGCCAGGGTGGGGGACAGGGGATGACTAATGAAAAACTGTTTTTT.

This chain joins TRBV6-2 or TRBV6-3 and TRBJ1-5; D gene uncertain. Germline-derived CDR1 and CDR2 are MNHEY and SVGEGT. Trimming stripped 2 bases from V and 0 bases from J, with 5 bases between. The CDR3 loop spans 14 amino acids. The CDR3 DNA follows: TGTGCCAGCAGTTACATAAATAGCAATCAGCCCCAGCATTTT. Its translation is CASSYINSNQPQHF.

This rearrangement joins TRBV5-1 to TRBJ1-2; a weak D match, TRBD1 (5 bases). Germline loops: CDR1 SGHRS, CDR2 YFSETQ. The CDR3 extends over 14 amino acids. Trimming took 9 bases from V and 0 from J, leaving 15 bases between them. CDR3 sequence: CANPRDSSNYGYTF. As DNA, the CDR3 is TGCGCCAACCCCCGGGACTCGTCTAACTATGGCTACACCTTC.

This clone occurred many times. This chain uses TRBV2 with TRBJ2-7, with D tentatively TRBD1 (6 bases). V was pared by 6 bases and J by 2 bases, with 14 bases between. The CDR3 has 14 residues. The germline CDR1 and CDR2 sequences are SNHLY and FYNNEI. The CDR3 bases are TGTGCCAGCAGCCAAGTGACAGGAACCTACGAGCAGTACTTC. As protein: CASSQVTGTYEQYF.

This chain uses TRBV5-1 with TRBJ2-5; no clear D. Deletions cut 5 bases from V and 4 bases from J, with 6 bases between. This CDR3 has 11 amino acids. CDR1 SGHRS and CDR2 YFSETQ come from the germline V gene. The CDR3 region has the DNA TGCGCCAGCAGTAGTAGAGAGACCCAGTACTTC. Translation: CASSSRETQYF.

The J gene is TRBJ1-1, the V gene TRBV7-3, with a weak D call TRBD1 (5 bases). The CDR3 extends over 13 amino acids. Trimming removed 3 bases from V and 1 base from J, with 6 bases in between. Germline loops: CDR1 SGHTA, CDR2 FQGTGA. CDR3 amino acids: CASSFQGNTEAFF. The CDR3 nucleotides read TGTGCCAGCAGCTTTCAGGGGAACACTGAAGCTTTCTTT. Supplemented by reference TRBV7-3 and TRBJ1-1, the full variable domain reads GAGVSQTPSNKVTEKGKYVELRCDPISGHTALYWYRQSLGQGPEFLIYFQGTGAADDSGLPNDRFFAVRPEGSVSTLKIQRTERGDSAVYLCASSFQGNTEAFFGQGTRLTVV.